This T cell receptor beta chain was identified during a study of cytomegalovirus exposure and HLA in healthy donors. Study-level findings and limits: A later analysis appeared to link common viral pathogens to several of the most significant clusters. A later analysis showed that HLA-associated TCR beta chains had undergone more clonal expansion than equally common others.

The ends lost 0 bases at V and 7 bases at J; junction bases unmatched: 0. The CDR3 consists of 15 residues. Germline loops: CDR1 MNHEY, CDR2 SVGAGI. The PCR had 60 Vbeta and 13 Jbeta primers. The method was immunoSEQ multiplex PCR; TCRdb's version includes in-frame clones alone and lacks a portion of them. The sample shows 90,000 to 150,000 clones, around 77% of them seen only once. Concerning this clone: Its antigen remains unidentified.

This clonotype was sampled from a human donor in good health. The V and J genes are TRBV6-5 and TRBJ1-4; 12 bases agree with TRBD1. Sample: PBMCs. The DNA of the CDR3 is TGTGCCAGCAGTTACTCGGGACAGGGGGCTGAAAAACTGTTTTTT. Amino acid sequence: CASSYSGQGAEKLFF.